This T cell receptor (beta chain) was sequenced during a study of cytomegalovirus exposure and HLA in healthy donors. On the study more broadly: Early released data had tens of millions of unique TCRs, all coming from HLA-typed donors.

In the PCR, 60 Vbeta and 13 Jbeta primers were used. Assay: immunoSEQ multiplex PCR; the TCRdb copy retains only in-frame clones and omits some. The sample yields about 240,000 clones, approximately 81% seen once. General study points: A few chains tied to CMV proved CMV antigen-specific in vitro. The classifier was said to identify cytomegalovirus status with high specificity and sensitivity. In a later analysis, donors in an Asian-associated ancestry cluster reportedly had fewer N-insertions in productive TCRs than the cohort mean.

Turning to this clone: As yet, its antigen is unknown.

Per the germline V gene, CDR1 is SGHRS and CDR2 is YFSETQ. This CDR3 is built from 15 residues. V shed 4 bases and J 7 bases; nucleotides not matched to a gene: 7. This clonotype was sampled from a woman aged 60-75 years in good health and CMV-seropositive. The sample consisted of PBMCs. The chain combines TRBV5-1 with TRBJ2-2, with TRBD1 identical over 10 bases. This CDR3 reads CASSPRTGGGGELFF. The CDR3 nucleotides are TGCGCCAGCAGCCCGAGGACAGGGGGAGGCGGGGAGCTGTTTTTT.